The present entry profiles one T cell receptor (beta chain) with its context. The CDR3 consists of 16 residues. V lost 4 bases to trimming and J lost 2 bases; unmatched junction nucleotides: 12. Per the germline V gene, CDR1 is SGDLS and CDR2 is YYNGEE. This sample was included in a study of patients and donors after allogeneic stem cell transplantation. TCRdb redid the calling of the RT-PCR reads with MiXCR, one entry per CDR3 protein. The sample consists of roughly 40,000 distinct CDR3 sequences, about 30% of them appearing once. The TCR sequence derives from a human donor who was either an allogeneic HSCT recipient or a stem cell or donor lymphocyte infusion donor (not recorded which). It is not recorded whose cells these are; they may come from a transplant donor. The chain couples TRBV9 to TRBJ2-7; 7 bases line up with TRBD1. The sample was blood, either unsorted or a sorted T cell fraction (not recorded which). In DNA, the CDR3 is TGTGCCAGCAGCAACCCAAGGGACAGAGCACCCTACGAGCAGTACTTC. It specifies CASSNPRDRAPYEQYF. Looking up the rest from reference TRBV9 and TRBJ2-7 gives the full variable domain: DSGVTQTPKHLITATGQRVTLRCSPRSGDLSVYWYQQSLDQGLQFLIQYYNGEERAKGNILERFSAQQFPDLHSELNLSSLELGDSALYFCASSNPRDRAPYEQYFGPGTRLTVT.